Below are 16 T cell receptor beta chains sequenced from a single sample in a study of OX40 agonist ivuxolimab in advanced cancers. Assay used: immunoSEQ multiplex PCR; TCRdb lists only in-frame clones, some missing. The sample includes 55,000 or so clones, more than 75% of them seen just once. Sequencing used CD4+ or CD8+ T cells sorted from blood, obtained in a trial of the OX40 agonist ivuxolimab. Receptors originate from an adult with an advanced solid tumor such as melanoma, head and neck, liver or kidney cancer.

This chain links TRBV19 with TRBJ1-3; D remains unclear. Germline V gene lookup returns CDR1 LNHDA and CDR2 SQIVND (reference sequence). Trimming cost V 2 bases and J 0 bases, with 11 bases left between them. The CDR3 is made up of 16 amino acids. CDR3 sequence (DNA): TGTGCCAGTAGTATAACCCTCCACCTCTCTGGAAACACCATATATTTT. Residues: CASSITLHLSGNTIYF.

The chain is built from TRBV5-8 and TRBJ1-5; 8 bases match TRBD1. From germline, CDR1 is SGHTS and CDR2 YDEGEE. V was clipped by 4 bases and J by 2 bases; unmatched bases: 11. The CDR3 sequence is 17 residues long. CDR3 protein: CASSRGNRGIGNQPQHF. The CDR3 DNA follows: TGTGCCAGCAGCCGAGGTAACAGGGGGATAGGCAATCAGCCCCAGCATTTT.

The chain recombines TRBV28 with TRBJ2-5; D is unresolved. Trimming took off 1 base at V and 2 bases at J, with 8 bases between the two ends. There are 14 residues in the CDR3. The germline CDR1 and CDR2 sequences are MDHEN and SYDVKM. This chain's CDR3 is CASSLLPLQETQYF. As DNA, the CDR3 is TGTGCCAGCAGTTTATTACCCTTGCAAGAGACCCAGTACTTC.

This chain links TRBV6-1 with TRBJ1-2, with D maybe TRBD1 (5 bases). Germline-derived CDR1 and CDR2 are MNHNS and SASEGT. V lost 0 bases to trimming and J lost 4 bases, with 12 bases between them. The CDR3 length is 15 residues. The CDR3 region has the DNA TGTGCCAGCAGTGAAGCAATGGGACGGAGCTATGGCTACACCTTC. Translation gives CASSEAMGRSYGYTF.

In this sample, this clone is medium-sized (0.01 to 0.1%). CDR3 amino acids: CASRYRTSGSQAEQFF. The CDR3 nucleotides are TGTGCCAGCCGCTACCGGACTAGCGGGAGTCAGGCTGAGCAGTTCTTC. The V and J genes are TRBV2 and TRBJ2-1; 13 nucleotides align to TRBD2. V shed 8 bases, J shed 9 bases, and the junction held 13 bases outside the gene matches. CDR3 length: 16 residues. CDR1 SNHLY and CDR2 FYNNEI come from the germline V gene. Based on the CDR3 plus reference TRBV2 and TRBJ2-1, the full variable domain is EPEVTQTPSHQVTQMGQEVILRCVPISNHLYFYWYRQILGQKVEFLVSFYNNEISEKSEIFDDQFSVERPDGSNFTLKIRSTKLEDSAMYFCASRYRTSGSQAEQFFGPGTRLTVL.

The V call is TRBV4-2, the J call TRBJ2-2; no firm D call. Deletions cut 4 bases from V and 6 bases from J, with 3 bases between. In germline, CDR1 is LGHNA, CDR2 YNFKEQ. The CDR3 covers 11 residues. CDR3 in DNA: TGTGCCAGCAGCCGCTCCGGGGAGCTGTTTTTT. Amino acid sequence: CASSRSGELFF.

V usage is TRBV11-3 and J usage is TRBJ2-7; TRBD2 aligns across 15 bases. The CDR3 length is 14 residues. J gave up 6 bases and V 5 bases, and 2 bases lay outside the gene matches. CDR1 is SGHNT, CDR2 YENEEA, per germline. This chain's CDR3 is CASSAGLAGGEQYF. DNA of the CDR3: TGTGCCAGCAGCGCGGGACTAGCGGGAGGCGAGCAGTACTTC.

The chain couples TRBV7-6 to TRBJ2-1, with 10 bases aligning to TRBD2. Germline lookup yields CDR1 SGHVS and CDR2 FNYEAQ. J gave up 8 bases and V 5 bases, and 9 bases lay outside the gene matches. CDR3 length: 15 amino acids. The CDR3 is CASSTSGTWTDEQFF. CDR3 coding DNA: TGTGCCAGCAGCACTAGCGGGACTTGGACGGATGAGCAGTTCTTC.

The chain links TRBV19 to TRBJ1-5; no definite D call. The V end was cut by 7 bases, the J end by 0 bases, with 7 bases between. Per the germline V gene, CDR1 is LNHDA and CDR2 is SQIVND (reference sequence). This CDR3 comprises 13 residues. CDR3 in amino acids: CASNGYSNQPQHF. CDR3 in DNA: TGTGCCAGTAACGGCTATAGCAATCAGCCCCAGCATTTT.

As for this clone: Other DNA sequences of this sample code for an identical CDR3. The rearrangement uses TRBV28 and TRBJ1-2; weak D call: TRBD1 (6 bases). Germline CDR1 and CDR2: MDHEN and SYDVKM. V lost 3 bases, J lost 2 bases, and 7 bases lay in between. There are 13 residues in the CDR3. The CDR3 DNA is TGTGCCAGCAGTTTGGGGGGCAACTATGGCTACACCTTC. It translates to CASSLGGNYGYTF.

This clone was seen only once. The chain uses TRBV7-3 and TRBJ2-1; D unclear. The CDR3 length is 15 residues. The V end was cut by 2 bases, the J end by 3 bases, with 11 bases between. Germline CDR1 is SGHTA and CDR2 is FQGTGA. The CDR3 protein is CASSLGVLDYNEQFF. As DNA, the CDR3 is TGTGCCAGCAGCTTAGGGGTGCTGGACTACAATGAGCAGTTCTTC.

This chain uses TRBV28 with TRBJ1-2; 9 positions match TRBD1. The CDR3 has 13 amino acids. Trimming removed 6 bases from V and 5 bases from J; junction bases left unmatched: 4. Germline loops: CDR1 MDHEN, CDR2 SYDVKM. Here the CDR3 DNA reads TGTGCCAGCAGGGACAGGGGCGATTATGGCTACACCTTC. Translation gives CASRDRGDYGYTF.

V gene TRBV7-8 combines with J gene TRBJ1-2; 7 positions match TRBD1. The CDR3 spans 14 residues. The germline CDR1 and CDR2 sequences are SGHVS and FQNEAQ. The V segment lost 5 bases and the J segment 3 bases; nucleotides outside the gene matches: 6. CDR3 amino acids: CASSHTGEHYGYTF. Written as DNA, the CDR3 is TGTGCCAGCAGCCACACAGGGGAACACTATGGCTACACCTTC.

The chain is built from TRBV9 and TRBJ1-6; no clear D gene. Deletions cut 0 bases from V and 6 bases from J, with 7 bases between. This CDR3 is built from 14 residues. The germline gives CDR1 SGDLS, CDR2 YYNGEE. The CDR3 coding sequence is TGTGCCAGCAGCGTAGCCGCCAGTAATTCACCCCTCCACTTT. Translated, it gives CASSVAASNSPLHF.

The rearrangement joins TRBV19 to TRBJ2-7; D remains unclear. CDR3 size: 14 residues. Looked up from germline, CDR1 is LNHDA and CDR2 is SQIVND (reference sequence). The V end was cut by 0 bases, the J end by 5 bases, with 11 bases between. CDR3 coding DNA: TGTGCCAGTAGTATAGATCAGCTCATGAACGAGCAGTACTTC. Its translation is CASSIDQLMNEQYF.

The V call is TRBV11-2, the J call TRBJ2-7, with 7 bases aligning to TRBD2. This CDR3 is 15 amino acids long. V lost 3 bases, J lost 4 bases, and 9 bases stayed unmatched. CDR1 SGHAT and CDR2 FQNNGV come from the germline V gene. The CDR3 coding sequence is TGTGCCAGCAGCTTCCGAGGGGAGGGAAGGTACGAGCAGTACTTC. Its protein product is CASSFRGEGRYEQYF.